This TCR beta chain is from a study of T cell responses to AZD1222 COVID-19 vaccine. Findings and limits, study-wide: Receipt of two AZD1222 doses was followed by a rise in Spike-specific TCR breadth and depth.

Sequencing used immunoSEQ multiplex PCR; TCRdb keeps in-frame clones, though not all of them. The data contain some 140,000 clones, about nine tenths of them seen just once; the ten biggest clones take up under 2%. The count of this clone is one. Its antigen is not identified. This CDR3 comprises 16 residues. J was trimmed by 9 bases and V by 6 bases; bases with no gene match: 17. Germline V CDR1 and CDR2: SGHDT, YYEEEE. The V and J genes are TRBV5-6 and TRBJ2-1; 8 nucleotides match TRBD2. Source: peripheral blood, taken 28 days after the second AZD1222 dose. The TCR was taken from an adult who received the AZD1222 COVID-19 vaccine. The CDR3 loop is CASTPGGGLGGVEQFF. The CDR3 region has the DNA TGTGCCAGCACCCCTGGGGGGGGACTAGGCGGCGTTGAGCAGTTCTTC. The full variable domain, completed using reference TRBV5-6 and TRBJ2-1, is DAGVTQSPTHLIKTRGQQVTLRCSPKSGHDTVSWYQQALGQGPQFIFQYYEEEERQRGNFPDRFSGHQFPNYSSELNVNALLLGDSALYLCASTPGGGLGGVEQFFGPGTRLTVL.